The source of this T cell receptor beta chain is a study of regulatory T cells in long-lasting Graves disease. V was cut by 0 bases and J by 6 bases, with 15 bases left in between. Germline CDR1 is MNHEY and CDR2 is SVGEGT. This CDR3 is built from 16 residues. iRepertoire HTBI primers and Arm-PCR of CDR3 regions built TCR beta libraries. Per the study methods: Analysis of the samples identified more than 60 TRBV and 13 to 15 TRBJ segments. Via MiXCR, TCRdb re-called the multiplex PCR reads, giving one row per CDR3 protein. TCRdb, not the original authors, processed these V and J calls. The data show 400,000 to 500,000 distinct CDR3 sequences, with approximately 16% seen just once and approximately 8% held by the top ten. With respect to this clonotype: The antigen is not known.

General study points: Accuracy may have suffered from the small sample size.

The time point denotes: newly diagnosed GD, antithyroid drugs for less than 3 months. Following extraction of RNA from PBMCs, that RNA was used to make the TCR library. This sample also appeared in a second study, on T cells in Graves' hyperthyroidism and ophthalmopathy. That study adds: RT-PCR in the first round (using the HTBI primer set) targeted the TCR CDR3. Researchers found most expanded thyroid clonotypes above 0.001 in blood as well.

This clonotype was sampled from a middle-aged woman with Graves disease. The chain couples TRBV6-2 or TRBV6-3 to TRBJ2-1; D is unclear. The sequencing here drew on peripheral blood mononuclear cells (PBMCs), taken at new diagnosis, from a patient treated with antithyroid drugs. The CDR3 region is CASSYSLPGSPNEQFF. DNA of the CDR3: TGTGCCAGCAGTTACTCTCTGCCAGGTAGCCCCAATGAGCAGTTCTTC.